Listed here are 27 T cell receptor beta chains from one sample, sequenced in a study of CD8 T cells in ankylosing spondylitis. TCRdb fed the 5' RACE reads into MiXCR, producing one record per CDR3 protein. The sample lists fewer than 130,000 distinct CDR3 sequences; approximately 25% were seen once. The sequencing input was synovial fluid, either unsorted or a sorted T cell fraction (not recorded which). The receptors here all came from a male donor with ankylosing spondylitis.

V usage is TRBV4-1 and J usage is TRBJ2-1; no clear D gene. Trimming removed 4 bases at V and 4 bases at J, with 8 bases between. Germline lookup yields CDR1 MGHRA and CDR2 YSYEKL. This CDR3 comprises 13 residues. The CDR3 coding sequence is TGCGCCAGCAGCCTATTATATTACAATGAGCAGTTCTTC. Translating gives CASSLLYYNEQFF.

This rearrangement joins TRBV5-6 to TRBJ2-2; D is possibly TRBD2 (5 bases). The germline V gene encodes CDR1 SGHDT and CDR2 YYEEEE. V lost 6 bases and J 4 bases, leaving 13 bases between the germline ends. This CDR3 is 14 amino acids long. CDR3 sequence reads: CASMDGGSTGELFF. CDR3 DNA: TGTGCCAGCATGGACGGTGGGAGCACCGGGGAGCTGTTTTTT.

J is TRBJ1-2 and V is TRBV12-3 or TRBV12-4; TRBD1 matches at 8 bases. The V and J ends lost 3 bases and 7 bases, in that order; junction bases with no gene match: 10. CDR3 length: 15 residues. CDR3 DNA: TGTGCCAGCAGTTTTCGGCGACAGGGGACGAGTGGCTACACCTTC. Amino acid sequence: CASSFRRQGTSGYTF.

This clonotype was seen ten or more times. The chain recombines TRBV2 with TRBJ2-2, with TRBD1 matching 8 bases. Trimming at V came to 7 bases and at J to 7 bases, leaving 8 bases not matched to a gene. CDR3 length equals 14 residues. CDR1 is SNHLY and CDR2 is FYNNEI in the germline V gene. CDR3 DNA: TGTGCCAGCATCGAGACAGGGGACGTCGGGGAGCTGTTTTTT. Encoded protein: CASIETGDVGELFF.

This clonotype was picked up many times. For the CDR3, the DNA is TGTGCCAGCAGCTTGGTGGGGGATCAGCCCCAGCATTTT. This encodes CASSLVGDQPQHF. J is TRBJ1-5 and V is TRBV7-9; D perhaps matches TRBD1 (5 bases). V lost 3 bases, J lost 5 bases, and 8 bases lay in between. This CDR3 contains 13 residues. Germline V CDR1 and CDR2: SEHNR, FQNEAQ (reference sequence).

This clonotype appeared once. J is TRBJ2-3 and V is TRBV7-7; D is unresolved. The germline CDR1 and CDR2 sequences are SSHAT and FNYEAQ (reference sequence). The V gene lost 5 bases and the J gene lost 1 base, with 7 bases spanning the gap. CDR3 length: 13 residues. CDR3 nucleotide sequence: TGTGCCAGCAGCCCAGACCGCACAGATACGCAGTATTTT. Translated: CASSPDRTDTQYF.

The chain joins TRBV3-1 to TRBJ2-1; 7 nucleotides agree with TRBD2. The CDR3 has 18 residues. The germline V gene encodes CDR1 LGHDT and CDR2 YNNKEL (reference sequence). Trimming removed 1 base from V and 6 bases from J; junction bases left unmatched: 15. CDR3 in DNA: TGTGCCAGCAGCCAAGGAATTCCCGCGGGAGTTGGGGTCAATGAGCAGTTCTTC. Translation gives CASSQGIPAGVGVNEQFF.

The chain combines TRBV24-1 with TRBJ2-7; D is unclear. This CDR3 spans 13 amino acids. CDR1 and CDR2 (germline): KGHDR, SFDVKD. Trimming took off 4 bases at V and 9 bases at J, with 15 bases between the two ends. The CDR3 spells CATSDPHQVGQYF. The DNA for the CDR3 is TGTGCCACCAGTGACCCGCACCAGGTCGGGCAGTACTTC.

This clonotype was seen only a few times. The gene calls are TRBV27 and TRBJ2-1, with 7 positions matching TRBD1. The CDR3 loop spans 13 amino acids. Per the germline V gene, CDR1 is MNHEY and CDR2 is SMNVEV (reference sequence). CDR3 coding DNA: TGTAACACAGGGGTGGGGAGATACAATGAGCAGTTCTTC. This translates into CNTGVGRYNEQFF.

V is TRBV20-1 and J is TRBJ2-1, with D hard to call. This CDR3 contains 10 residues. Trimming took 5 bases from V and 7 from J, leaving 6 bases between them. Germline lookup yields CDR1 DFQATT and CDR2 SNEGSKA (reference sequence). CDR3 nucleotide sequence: TGCAGTGCTGTCCAGAATGAGCAGTTCTTC. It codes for CSAVQNEQFF.

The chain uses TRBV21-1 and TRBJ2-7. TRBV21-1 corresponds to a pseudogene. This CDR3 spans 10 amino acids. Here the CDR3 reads CPVPTYEQYV. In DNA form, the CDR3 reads TGTCCCGTTCCTACTTACGAGCAGTACGTC.

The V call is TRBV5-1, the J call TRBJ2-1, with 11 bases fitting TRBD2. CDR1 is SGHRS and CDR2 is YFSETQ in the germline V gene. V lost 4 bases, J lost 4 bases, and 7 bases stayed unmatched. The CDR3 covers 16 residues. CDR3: CASSVSGTSGYNEQFF. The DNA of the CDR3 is TGCGCCAGCAGCGTCTCCGGGACTAGCGGTTACAATGAGCAGTTCTTC. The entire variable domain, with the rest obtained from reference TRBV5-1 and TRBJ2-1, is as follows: KAGVTQTPRYLIKTRGQQVTLSCSPISGHRSVSWYQQTPGQGLQFLFEYFSETQRNKGNFPGRFSGRQFSNSRSEMNVSTLELGDSALYLCASSVSGTSGYNEQFFGPGTRLTVL.

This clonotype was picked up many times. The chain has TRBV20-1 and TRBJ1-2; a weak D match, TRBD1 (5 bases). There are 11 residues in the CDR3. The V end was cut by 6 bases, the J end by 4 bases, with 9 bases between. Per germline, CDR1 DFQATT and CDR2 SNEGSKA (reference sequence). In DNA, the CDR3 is TGCAGTGCGTGGGGGTCCTATGGCTACACCTTC. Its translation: CSAWGSYGYTF.

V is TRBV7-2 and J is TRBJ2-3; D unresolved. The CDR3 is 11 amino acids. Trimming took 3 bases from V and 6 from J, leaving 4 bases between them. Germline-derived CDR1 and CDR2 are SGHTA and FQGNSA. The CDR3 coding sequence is TGTGCCAGCAGCTTCATGGATACGCAGTATTTT. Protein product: CASSFMDTQYF.

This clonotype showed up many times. The CDR3 DNA reads TGCGCCAGCAGCTTGACTAGCGGGATCCAAGAGACCCAGTACTTC. Amino acids: CASSLTSGIQETQYF. V usage is TRBV5-1 and J usage is TRBJ2-5, with TRBD2 matching 10 bases. This CDR3 is 15 amino acids long. The V gene's germline CDR1 is SGHRS and CDR2 YFSETQ. Unmatched junction bases numbered 1, after V lost 1 base and J lost 1 base.

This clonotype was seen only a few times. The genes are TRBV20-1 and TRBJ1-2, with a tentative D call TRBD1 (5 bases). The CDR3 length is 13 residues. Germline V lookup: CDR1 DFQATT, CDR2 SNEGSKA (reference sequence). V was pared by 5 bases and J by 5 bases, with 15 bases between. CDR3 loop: CSAEDTTPYGYTF. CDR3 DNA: TGCAGTGCTGAGGACACTACGCCGTATGGCTACACCTTC.

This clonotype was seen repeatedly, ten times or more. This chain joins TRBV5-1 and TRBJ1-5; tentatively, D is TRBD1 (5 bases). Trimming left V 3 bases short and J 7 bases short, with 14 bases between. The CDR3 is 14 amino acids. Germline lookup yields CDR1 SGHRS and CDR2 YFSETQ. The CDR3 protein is CASSYAGEGQPQHF. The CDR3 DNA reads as TGCGCCAGCAGCTATGCGGGGGAGGGACAGCCCCAGCATTTT.

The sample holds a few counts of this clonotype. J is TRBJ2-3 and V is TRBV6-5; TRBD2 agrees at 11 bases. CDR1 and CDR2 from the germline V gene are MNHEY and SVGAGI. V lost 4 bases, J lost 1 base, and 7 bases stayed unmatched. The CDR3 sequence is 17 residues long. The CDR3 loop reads CASSSLAGGVGTDTQYF. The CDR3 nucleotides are TGTGCCAGCAGTTCCCTAGCGGGAGGAGTGGGCACAGATACGCAGTATTTT.

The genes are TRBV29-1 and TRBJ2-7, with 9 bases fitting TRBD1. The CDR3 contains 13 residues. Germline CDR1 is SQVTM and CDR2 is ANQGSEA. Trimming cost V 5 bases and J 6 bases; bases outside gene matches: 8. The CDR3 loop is CSVSGQGAGEQYV. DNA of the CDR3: TGCAGCGTTTCGGGACAGGGAGCCGGCGAGCAGTACGTC.

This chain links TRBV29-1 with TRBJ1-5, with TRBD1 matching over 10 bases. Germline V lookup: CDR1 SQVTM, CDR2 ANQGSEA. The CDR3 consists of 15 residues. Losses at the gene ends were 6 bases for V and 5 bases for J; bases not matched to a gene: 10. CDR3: CSVTGTGDWDQPQHF. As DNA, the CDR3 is TGCAGCGTCACGGGGACAGGGGATTGGGATCAGCCCCAGCATTTT.

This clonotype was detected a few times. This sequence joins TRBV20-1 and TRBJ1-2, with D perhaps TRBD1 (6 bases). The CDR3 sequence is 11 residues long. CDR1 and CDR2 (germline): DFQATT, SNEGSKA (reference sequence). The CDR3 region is CGGRIDYGYTF. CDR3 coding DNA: TGCGGGGGCAGGATCGACTATGGCTACACCTTC.

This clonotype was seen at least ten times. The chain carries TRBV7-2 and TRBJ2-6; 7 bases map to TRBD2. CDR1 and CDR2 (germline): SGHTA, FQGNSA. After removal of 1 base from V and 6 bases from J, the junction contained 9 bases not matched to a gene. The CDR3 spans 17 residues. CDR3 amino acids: CASSLGGGLLEANVLTF. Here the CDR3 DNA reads TGTGCCAGCAGCTTAGGCGGGGGACTGCTGGAGGCCAACGTCCTGACTTTC.

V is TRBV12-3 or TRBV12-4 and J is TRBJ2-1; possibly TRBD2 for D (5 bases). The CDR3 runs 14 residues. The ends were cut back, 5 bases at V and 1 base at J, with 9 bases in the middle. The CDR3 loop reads CASSRRTSYNEQFF. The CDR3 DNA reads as TGTGCCAGCAGTAGAAGGACTTCCTACAATGAGCAGTTCTTC.

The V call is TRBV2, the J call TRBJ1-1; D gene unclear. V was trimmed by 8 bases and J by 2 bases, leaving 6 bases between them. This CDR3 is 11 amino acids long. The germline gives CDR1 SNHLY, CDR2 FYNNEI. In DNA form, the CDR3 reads TGTGCCAGCCTTATTAACACTGAAGCTTTCTTT. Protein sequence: CASLINTEAFF.

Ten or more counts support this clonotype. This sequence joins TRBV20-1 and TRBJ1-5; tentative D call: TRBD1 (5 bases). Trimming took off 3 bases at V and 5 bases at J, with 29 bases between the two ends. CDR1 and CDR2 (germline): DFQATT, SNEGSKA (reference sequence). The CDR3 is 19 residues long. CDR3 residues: CSASVDRAGTGIAHQPQHF. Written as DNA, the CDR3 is TGCAGTGCTAGTGTAGATAGGGCCGGGACGGGGATCGCTCATCAGCCCCAGCATTTT.

The CDR3, as DNA: TGCAGTGCGTTAGACAGGGACACTGAAGCTTTCTTT. Residues: CSALDRDTEAFF. The V call is TRBV20-1, the J call TRBJ1-1; 7 nucleotides match TRBD1. The CDR3 spans 12 residues. Trimming took 6 bases from V and 3 from J; bases not matched to a gene: 4. Germline values: CDR1 DFQATT, CDR2 SNEGSKA (reference sequence).

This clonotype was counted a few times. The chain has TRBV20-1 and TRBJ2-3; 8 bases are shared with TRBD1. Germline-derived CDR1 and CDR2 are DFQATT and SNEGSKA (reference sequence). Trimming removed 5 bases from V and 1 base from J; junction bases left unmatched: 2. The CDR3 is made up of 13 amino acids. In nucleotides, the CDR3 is TGCAGTGCTCAGGGGGCCGGCACAGATACGCAGTATTTT. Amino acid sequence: CSAQGAGTDTQYF.